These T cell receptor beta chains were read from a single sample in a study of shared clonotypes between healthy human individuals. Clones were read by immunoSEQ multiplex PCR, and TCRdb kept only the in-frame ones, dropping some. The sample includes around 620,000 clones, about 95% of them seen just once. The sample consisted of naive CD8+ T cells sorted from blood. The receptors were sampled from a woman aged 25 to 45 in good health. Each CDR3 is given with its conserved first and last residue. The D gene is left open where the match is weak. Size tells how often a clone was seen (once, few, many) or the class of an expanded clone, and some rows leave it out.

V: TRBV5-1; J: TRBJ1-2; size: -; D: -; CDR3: CASSNPDSPDHGYTF; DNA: TGCGCCAGCAGCAACCCCGACAGCCCGGATCATGGCTACACCTTC
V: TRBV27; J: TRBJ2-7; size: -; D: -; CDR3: CASSSQMDYEQYF; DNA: TGTGCCAGCAGTTCTCAGATGGACTACGAGCAGTACTTC
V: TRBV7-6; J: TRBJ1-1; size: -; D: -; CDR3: CASSPVGGPTEAFF; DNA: TGTGCCAGCAGCCCAGTGGGGGGGCCCACTGAAGCTTTCTTT
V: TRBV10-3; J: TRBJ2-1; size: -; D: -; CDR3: CAISESGTQWAGQFF; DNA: TGTGCCATCAGTGAGTCAGGCACCCAATGGGCGGGGCAGTTCTTC
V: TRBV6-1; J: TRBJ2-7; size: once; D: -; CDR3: CASSESGDTSYEQYF; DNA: TGTGCCAGCAGTGAAAGCGGGGACACCTCCTACGAGCAGTACTTC
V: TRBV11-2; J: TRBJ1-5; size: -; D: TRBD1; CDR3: CASSLLGQGQQPQHF; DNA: TGTGCCAGCAGCTTACTCGGACAGGGGCAACAGCCCCAGCATTTT
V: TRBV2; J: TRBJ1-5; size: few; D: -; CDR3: CASSEGLGQPQHF; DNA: TGTGCCAGCAGTGAAGGGCTTGGACAGCCCCAGCATTTT
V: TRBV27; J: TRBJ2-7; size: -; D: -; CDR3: CASGHAGGAYEQYF; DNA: TGTGCCAGCGGCCATGCAGGGGGGGCCTACGAGCAGTACTTC
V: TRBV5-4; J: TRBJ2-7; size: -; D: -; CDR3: CASSLGILPYEQYF; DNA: TGTGCCAGCAGCTTGGGGATACTTCCCTACGAGCAGTACTTC
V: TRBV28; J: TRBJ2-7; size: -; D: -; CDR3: CASKTTNDYEQYF; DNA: TGTGCCAGTAAGACGACAAACGACTACGAGCAGTACTTC
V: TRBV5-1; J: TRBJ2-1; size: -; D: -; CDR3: CASSLGGSSYNEQFF; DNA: TGCGCCAGCAGCTTGGGGGGGAGTTCCTACAATGAGCAGTTCTTC
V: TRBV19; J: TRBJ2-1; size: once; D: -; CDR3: CASSRWGPSYNEQFF; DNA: TGTGCCAGTAGCCGATGGGGACCCTCCTACAATGAGCAGTTCTTC
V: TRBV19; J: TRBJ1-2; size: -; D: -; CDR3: CASSIPREHYGYTF; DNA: TGTGCCAGTAGTATTCCCAGGGAGCACTATGGCTACACCTTC
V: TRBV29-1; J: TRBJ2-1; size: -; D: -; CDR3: CSVKETNEQFF; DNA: TGCAGCGTAAAAGAGACCAATGAGCAGTTCTTC
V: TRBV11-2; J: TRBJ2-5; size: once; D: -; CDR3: CASSLGGYPIQETQYF; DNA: TGTGCCAGCAGCTTAGGCGGGTACCCGATCCAAGAGACCCAGTACTTC